This T cell receptor beta chain was recovered during a study of Ad26.COV2.S vaccination and SARS-CoV-2 variants. On this clone: Its specificity is not known.

Study-wide results and caveats: Comparable non-spike TCR breadth was observed in vaccine and placebo recipients. Reportedly, spike-specific CD8+ and CD4+ T cell responses achieved substantial breadth once vaccination had taken place.

Documented treatment: 19 received Ad26.COV2.S at low or high dose, single or two shots; 5 received placebo; per-sample allocation not given. Each sample was drawn 63 days after the first injection (of vaccine or placebo). Boston provided a donor who was an adult aged 18-55 years. Sequencing was performed with immunoSEQ multiplex PCR; in TCRdb, only in-frame clones are kept and a portion is missing. The sample consists of approximately 300,000 clones, about 86% of them appearing once. Per the germline V gene, CDR1 is SGHRS and CDR2 is YFSETQ. The CDR3 runs 14 residues. Trimming at V came to 4 bases and at J to 6 bases, leaving 4 bases not matched to a gene.

The TCR originated in a person aged 18-60 years who received the Ad26.COV2.S COVID-19 vaccine or a placebo. The sequencing used peripheral blood, collected in a trial of Ad26.COV2.S vaccine versus placebo. The V call is TRBV5-1, the J call TRBJ2-1; 10 bases agree with TRBD1. Here the CDR3 DNA reads TGCGCCAGCAGCCACCGGGACAGGGGCAATGAGCAGTTCTTC. Translated, it gives CASSHRDRGNEQFF.